This T cell receptor beta chain was sequenced during a study of Ad26.COV2.S vaccination and SARS-CoV-2 variants. Study information: Participants got Ad26.COV2.S intramuscularly, once or twice 56 days apart.

Per germline, CDR1 SGHNT and CDR2 YYREEE (reference sequence). The V gene end was trimmed by 4 bases and the J gene end by 3 bases; junction bases not matched to a gene: 7. The CDR3 sequence is 15 residues long. Profiled with immunoSEQ multiplex PCR; TCRdb holds only in-frame clones, not every one. The sample includes hundreds of thousands of clones, about 87% of them seen just once. The treatment: 15 to 20 received Ad26.COV2.S at low or high dose, single or two shots; about 5 received placebo; per-sample allocation not given. Collection of the samples took place on day 63 after the first injection of vaccine or placebo.

V and J are TRBV5-4 and TRBJ2-3, with 8 bases that match TRBD1. The TCR comes from a person aged 18-65 years who received the Ad26.COV2.S COVID-19 vaccine or a placebo. This specimen was peripheral blood, taken in a trial of Ad26.COV2.S vaccine versus placebo. CDR3 sequence: CASSLRDRITDTQYF. The CDR3 region has the DNA TGTGCCAGCAGCCTAAGGGACAGGATAACAGATACGCAGTATTTT.